The next 16 T cell receptor beta chains were all read from a single sample in a study of a mutant IDH1 vaccine in newly diagnosed glioma. Clones were sequenced by immunoSEQ multiplex PCR, and TCRdb holds only the in-frame ones, with some missing. This table has roughly 52,000 clones, roughly 80% appearing once. What these receptors recognize is not known. The time point here: week 23, last vaccination. The study gave 300 ug of mutant IDH1 20-mer peptide per vaccine dose, with topical imiquimod. Sequences were derived from PBMCs, sampled from a glioma patient whose treatment included an IDH1 peptide vaccine. The receptors shown here come from a middle-aged man with glioma.

This chain connects TRBV5-1 to TRBJ2-1, with 8 bases identical to TRBD1. This CDR3 is built from 14 residues. Trimming at V came to 4 bases and at J to 6 bases, leaving 6 bases not matched to a gene. Germline CDR1 and CDR2: SGHRS and YFSETQ. For the CDR3, the DNA is TGCGCCAGCAGCCAGACAGGGGCGAGCAATGAGCAGTTCTTC. The encoded protein is CASSQTGASNEQFF.

This chain links TRBV5-1 with TRBJ1-6, with 7 positions matching TRBD1. Germline values: CDR1 SGHRS, CDR2 YFSETQ. With 1 base clipped from V and 10 bases from J, the junction kept 5 bases outside the gene matches. The CDR3 has 14 amino acids. The CDR3 here is CASSLRQGGSPLHF. The CDR3 DNA reads TGCGCCAGCAGCTTGAGGCAGGGGGGGTCACCCCTCCACTTT.

There are a few counts of this clone. The V call is TRBV7-9, the J call TRBJ2-7; D tentatively reads TRBD1 or TRBD2 (6 bases each). The V and J ends lost 3 bases and 1 base respectively, with 13 bases between them. CDR3 length: 15 residues. Per the germline V gene, CDR1 is SEHNR and CDR2 is FQNEAQ (reference sequence). CDR3 sequence reads: CASSFHTGTSYEQYF. DNA for the CDR3: TGTGCCAGCAGCTTTCATACAGGGACTTCCTACGAGCAGTACTTC. Full variable domain (rest looked up from reference TRBV7-9 and TRBJ2-7): DTGVSQNPRHKITKRGQNVTFRCDPISEHNRLYWYRQTLGQGPEFLTYFQNEAQLEKSRLLSDRFSAERPKGSFSTLEIQRTEQGDSAMYLCASSFHTGTSYEQYFGPGTRLTVT.

This chain joins TRBV7-9 and TRBJ1-1; D uncertain. CDR3 size: 14 residues. V lost 1 base and J 1 base, leaving 7 bases between the germline ends. Germline V gives CDR1 SEHNR, CDR2 FQNEAQ (reference sequence). CDR3 amino acids: CASSLDSSNTEAFF. The CDR3 nucleotides are TGTGCCAGCAGCTTAGACAGTTCGAACACTGAAGCTTTCTTT.

V and J are TRBV5-1 and TRBJ1-2; a weak D match, TRBD1 (5 bases). V lost 4 bases to trimming and J lost 0 bases, with 10 bases between them. Germline loops: CDR1 SGHRS, CDR2 YFSETQ. CDR3 length: 14 residues. The CDR3 DNA follows: TGCGCCAGCAGCGGGGGAAGGACTAACTATGGCTACACCTTC. Translating gives CASSGGRTNYGYTF.

This chain uses TRBV9 with TRBJ2-1; 8 bases are a match to TRBD1. The junction had 5 bases not matched to a gene; V was cut back by 3 bases and J by 0 bases. Germline CDR1 reads SGDLS; CDR2 reads YYNGEE. This CDR3 comprises 16 residues. The CDR3 nucleotides read TGTGCCAGCAGCGGGGCAGGGGGCAACTCCTACAATGAGCAGTTCTTC. This sequence encodes CASSGAGGNSYNEQFF.

This chain joins TRBV6-5 and TRBJ2-7; 13 nucleotides agree with TRBD2. The V gene end was trimmed by 5 bases and the J gene end by 4 bases; junction bases not matched to a gene: 5. This CDR3 contains 15 residues. In germline, CDR1 is MNHEY, CDR2 SVGAGI. CDR3 region: CASSPGLAGRYEQYF. The CDR3 DNA sequence: TGTGCCAGCAGTCCGGGACTAGCGGGGAGGTACGAGCAGTACTTC.

The CDR3 spells CASSLLAGSSYEQYF. CDR3 bases: TGCGCCAGCAGCTTACTAGCGGGGAGCTCCTACGAGCAGTACTTC. V is TRBV5-1 and J is TRBJ2-7; 10 bases line up with TRBD2. Trimming removed 2 bases from V and 0 bases from J; junction bases left unmatched: 2. The CDR3 has 15 residues. Germline V lookup: CDR1 SGHRS, CDR2 YFSETQ.

The chain employs TRBV19 and TRBJ1-1; TRBD1 matches at 11 bases. Germline lookup yields CDR1 LNHDA and CDR2 SQIVND (reference sequence). V trimming: 7 bases; J trimming: 1 base; junction bases outside the gene matches: 5. The CDR3 has 15 residues. The CDR3 nucleotides are TGTGCCAGTAAGGACAGGGGGCGCGGGAACACTGAAGCTTTCTTT. Its translation: CASKDRGRGNTEAFF.

The chain joins TRBV25-1 to TRBJ2-1; possible D gene TRBD2, 5 bases. Germline V CDR1 and CDR2: MGHDK, SYGVNS. With 3 bases removed from V and 5 bases from J, the gap between germline ends came to 8 bases. The CDR3 is 13 residues long. The CDR3 bases are TGTGCCAGCAGTGATGAGGGAAACAATGAGCAGTTCTTC. Its translation: CASSDEGNNEQFF.

V usage is TRBV6-6 and J usage is TRBJ1-2, with unresolved D. The V and J ends lost 3 bases and 2 bases respectively, with 10 bases between them. CDR1 is MNHNY, CDR2 SVGAGI, per germline (reference sequence). The CDR3 runs 14 residues. This chain's CDR3 is CASSYQVRNYGYTF. The CDR3, as DNA: TGTGCCAGCAGTTATCAAGTCCGGAACTATGGCTACACCTTC.

The chain combines TRBV29-1 with TRBJ2-1, with D maybe TRBD2 (6 bases). Germline loops: CDR1 SQVTM, CDR2 ANQGSEA. V was shortened by 6 bases and J by 0 bases, with 12 bases between the two germline ends. CDR3 length: 14 residues. The CDR3 DNA follows: TGCAGCGTCCCTGGGGGGAGCTCCTACAATGAGCAGTTCTTC. It codes for CSVPGGSSYNEQFF.

This chain joins TRBV4-2 and TRBJ2-7; D gene uncertain. CDR3 length: 15 residues. Deletions cut 0 bases from V and 1 base from J, with 10 bases between. CDR1 and CDR2 from the germline V gene are LGHNA and YNFKEQ. The CDR3 sequence is CASSQEGLGSYEQYF. CDR3 sequence (DNA): TGTGCCAGCAGCCAAGAAGGTCTCGGTTCCTACGAGCAGTACTTC.

This clone has just one count. CDR3: CASSDQGAGQPQHF. The CDR3 region has the DNA TGTGCCAGCAGTGATCAGGGGGCCGGTCAGCCCCAGCATTTT. J is TRBJ1-5 and V is TRBV2, with 8 bases fitting TRBD1. Germline V gives CDR1 SNHLY, CDR2 FYNNEI. Trimming took 3 bases from V and 6 from J; bases not matched to a gene: 4. The CDR3 is 14 residues long.

This clone was picked up one time. This sequence joins TRBV6-1 and TRBJ1-6; D unresolved. Germline values: CDR1 MNHNS, CDR2 SASEGT. This CDR3 spans 15 amino acids. V was shortened by 9 bases and J by 6 bases, with 18 bases between the two germline ends. For the CDR3, the DNA is TGTGCCAGTATCCCACGCGGAGTAACTAATTCACCCCTCCACTTT. Protein product: CASIPRGVTNSPLHF.

The CDR3 DNA reads as TGTGCCTGGAGTGTAAGCCAGAACTACGAGCAGTACTTC. Its protein is CAWSVSQNYEQYF. The chain joins TRBV30 to TRBJ2-7, with D unclear. Trimming took off 0 bases at V and 3 bases at J, with 9 bases between the two ends. Germline V gives CDR1 GTSNPN, CDR2 SVGIG (reference sequence). The CDR3 is 13 amino acids.